The T cell receptor beta chain described here comes from a study of early T cells in non-severe SARS-CoV-2 infection. One entry per CDR3 protein, called by TCRdb with MiXCR from the 5' RACE reads. Of 15,000 to 20,000 distinct CDR3 sequences listed, more than 4.5% are singletons. In its sample, this clonotype was seen a few times. The V gene lost 2 bases and the J gene lost 6 bases, with 11 bases spanning the gap. Germline V gene data show CDR1 as SEHNR and CDR2 as FQNEAQ (reference sequence). The CDR3 is 13 amino acids. V usage is TRBV7-9 and J usage is TRBJ2-7; D not certain. The sequencing sample was made of whole blood. This receptor was identified in an adult who was a healthcare worker with PCR-confirmed SARS-CoV-2 infection or an uninfected control (not recorded which). The CDR3, as DNA: TGTGCCAGCAGCTTACAGGTCCCCTCCGAGCAGTACGTC. It is translated as CASSLQVPSEQYV.